This is a list of T cell receptor beta chains from one sample in a study of blood T cells in healthy people across ages. TCRdb re-called the 5' RACE reads through MiXCR, storing one row per CDR3 protein. The data contain around 1,800,000 distinct CDR3 sequences, approximately 40% of them seen just once; the ten biggest clones take up approximately 22%. The material sequenced was blood. These TCRs come from a human donor in good health. Both conserved end residues are part of each CDR3. Each record gives: D gene, J gene, clone size, V gene, CDR3 DNA, CDR3 protein. A D gene is named only where the DNA matches it firmly. Size tells how often a clone was seen (once, few, many) or the class of an expanded clone, and some rows leave it out.

TRBD1 | TRBJ1-2 | - | TRBV4-2 | TGTGCCAGCAGCCCCCAGACAGGGACCAACTATGGCTACACCTTC | CASSPQTGTNYGYTF
TRBD2 | TRBJ2-1 | few | TRBV7-2 | TGTGCCAGCAGCTCGGGACTAGCGGGGTATCGTTCCTACAATGAGCAGTTCTTC | CASSSGLAGYRSYNEQFF
TRBD1 | TRBJ1-4 | few | TRBV4-3 | TGCGCCAGCAGCCGAGAAGCCGGGACAGGGATGGAAAAACTGTTTTTT | CASSREAGTGMEKLFF
- | TRBJ2-7 | - | TRBV21-1 | TGTGCCAGCAGCAAAGAAGCAGGGGCAGGTGGGAATGAGCAGTACTTC | CASSKEAGAGGNEQYF
- | TRBJ2-1 | - | TRBV20-1 | TGCAGTGCTAGTGCGACACCCAACTACGAGCAGTTCTTC | CSASATPNYEQFF
- | TRBJ2-5 | - | TRBV5-1 | TGCGCCAGCAGCTGGGAACAGTACCAAGAGACCCAGTACTTC | CASSWEQYQETQYF
TRBD1 | TRBJ2-3 | - | TRBV24-1 | TGTGCCACCAGTGAAGCCGGGACAGGCCGCACAGATACGCAGTATTTT | CATSEAGTGRTDTQYF
TRBD1 | TRBJ2-3 | once | TRBV11-2 | TGTGCCAGCAGCCCCCGGACAGGGAGCTCAGATACGCAGTATTTT | CASSPRTGSSDTQYF
- | TRBJ1-1 | - | TRBV15 | TGTGCCACCAGCAGAGATGGGACGAATGAAGCTTTCTTT | CATSRDGTNEAFF
- | TRBJ1-2 | - | TRBV6-2/TRBV6-3 | TGTGCCAGCAGTTATCCGGGTGCTAACTATGGCTACACCTTC | CASSYPGANYGYTF
- | TRBJ2-5 | - | TRBV27 | TGTGCCAGCAAGGGGGTTGGAGGGTCCGGTAGTGGTGAGACCCAGTATTTC | CASKGVGGSGSGETQYF
TRBD2 | TRBJ2-5 | - | TRBV29-1 | TGCGGCGTTCAACTTCGATGGAGGACTAGCGGGGACGAAGAGACCCAGTACTTC | CGVQLRWRTSGDEETQYF
- | TRBJ2-1 | - | TRBV10-3 | TGTGCCATCAGTGATTTCCTATCCCGGCGCTACAATGAGCAGTTCTTC | CAISDFLSRRYNEQFF
- | TRBJ1-2 | - | TRBV20-1 | TGCAGTGCCAATCGAGGACAGCTCGGCTATGGCTACACCTTC | CSANRGQLGYGYTF
- | TRBJ2-1 | - | TRBV28 | TGTGCCATCACGGGATGGGACACCAATGAGCAGTTCTTC | CAITGWDTNEQFF
- | TRBJ2-5 | - | TRBV4-2 | TGTGCCAGCAGCCAATCTTGGGAGGGGGTCAATGGAGGGACCCAGTACTTC | CASSQSWEGVNGGTQYF
- | TRBJ1-4 | - | TRBV11-2 | - | CASSPLTYNEQFFGPGTTNEKLFF